These 23 T cell receptor beta chains were sequenced from one sample in a study of cytomegalovirus exposure and HLA in healthy donors. It was with 60 Vbeta and 13 Jbeta primers that the PCR ran. Repertoires were generated with immunoSEQ multiplex PCR, while TCRdb's copy carries only in-frame clones and drops some. The sample is made up of 100,000 to 150,000 clones, and the top ten hold approximately 1.7% of it. Specimen: PBMCs. These receptors were taken from a woman aged 40 to 49 in good health and CMV-seropositive.

This sequence joins TRBV19 and TRBJ1-5; perhaps TRBD1 as D (6 bases). V lost 9 bases to trimming and J lost 2 bases, with 11 bases between them. The CDR3 is made up of 13 amino acids. The germline V gene has CDR1 LNHDA and CDR2 SQIVND (reference sequence). CDR3 nucleotides: TGTGCCAGCGGGCAGGGGCGCAATCAGCCCCAGCATTTT. This gives the protein CASGQGRNQPQHF.

As regards this clone: One end of the junction does not line up with germline, which may come from a read error. The V gene is TRBV29-1, the J gene TRBJ2-4; D perhaps matches TRBD1 (6 bases). Germline values: CDR1 SQVTM, CDR2 ANQGSEA. The CDR3 is made up of 12 amino acids. Here the CDR3 DNA reads TGCAGCGTTGTAATTCAGGGGAACATTCGGTACTTC. Amino acid sequence: CSVVIQGNIRYF.

The J gene is TRBJ1-2, the V gene TRBV27; 8 bases map to TRBD1. This CDR3 comprises 14 residues. Germline lookup yields CDR1 MNHEY and CDR2 SMNVEV (reference sequence). The junction had 4 bases not matched to a gene; V was cut back by 6 bases and J by 1 base. The CDR3 bases are TGTGCCAGCAGAAGACAGGGGCTTAACTATGGCTACACCTTC. Its translation: CASRRQGLNYGYTF.

Here the CDR3 reads CASSRLQGRGQETQYF. The CDR3 nucleotides read TGTGCCAGCAGTAGGTTGCAGGGAAGAGGACAAGAGACCCAGTACTTC. This chain links TRBV2 with TRBJ2-5, with D perhaps TRBD1 (5 bases). There are 16 residues in the CDR3. Per the germline V gene, CDR1 is SNHLY and CDR2 is FYNNEI. V lost 5 bases, J lost 2 bases, and 18 bases lay in between.

This chain joins TRBV7-9 and TRBJ1-1, with D possibly TRBD1 on 5 matching bases. Germline CDR1 and CDR2: SEHNR and FQNEAQ (reference sequence). Trimming left V 0 bases short and J 1 base short, with 9 bases between. This CDR3 contains 15 residues. DNA for the CDR3: TGTGCCAGCAGCTTAGCGTCCAGGGAGAACACTGAAGCTTTCTTT. It is translated as CASSLASRENTEAFF.

The V and J genes are TRBV19 and TRBJ1-5; a weak D match, TRBD1 (6 bases). V gave up 6 bases and J gave up 5 bases, with 20 bases separating them. Germline-derived CDR1 and CDR2 are LNHDA and SQIVND (reference sequence). The CDR3 contains 16 residues. The CDR3 DNA sequence: TGTGCCAGTAGCAAGCGGATTGCAGGGGCGGATCAGCCCCAGCATTTT. This gives the protein CASSKRIAGADQPQHF. The full variable domain, rest sourced from reference TRBV19 and TRBJ1-5, is DGGITQSPKYLFRKEGQNVTLSCEQNLNHDAMYWYRQDPGQGLRLIYYSQIVNDFQKGDIAEGYSVSREKKESFPLTVTSAQKNPTAFYLCASSKRIAGADQPQHFGDGTRLSIL.

This chain links TRBV6-1 with TRBJ1-4, with TRBD1 as a possible D gene (6 bases). The CDR3 is 15 amino acids. The ends were cut back, 6 bases at V and 8 bases at J, with 19 bases in the middle. CDR1 is MNHNS, CDR2 SASEGT, per germline. The CDR3 nucleotides read TGTGCCAGCAGGCCCGGGACACTGGGAAAAGAAAAACTGTTTTTT. Translation gives CASRPGTLGKEKLFF.

The chain combines TRBV21-1 with TRBJ2-1; TRBD2 was called by the table and not checked on the DNA. TRBV21-1 is a pseudogene locus. This CDR3 has 17 amino acids. In DNA, the CDR3 is TGTGCCAGCACCTTAGACCGGGACTTTTATTCCTACAATGAGCAGTTCTTC. Translating it yields CASTLDRDFYSYNEQFF.

This chain connects TRBV11-2 to TRBJ1-1, with a tentative D call TRBD1 (5 bases). V lost 1 base and J lost 0, with 12 bases in between. Germline lookup yields CDR1 SGHAT and CDR2 FQNNGV. The CDR3 contains 16 residues. This chain's CDR3 is CASSLGVGAVNTEAFF. The CDR3 DNA sequence: TGTGCCAGCAGCTTAGGTGTAGGGGCAGTGAACACTGAAGCTTTCTTT.

This rearrangement joins TRBV4-2 to TRBJ2-5, with a possible D match to TRBD2 (5 bases). The end of the DNA fits TRBJ2-7 better, so the J call may be wrong. This CDR3 is 16 amino acids long. Looked up from germline, CDR1 is LGHNA and CDR2 is YNFKEQ. The CDR3 sequence is CASSQALGVSSYEQYF. The DNA of the CDR3 is TGTGCCAGCAGCCAAGCCCTCGGGGTGAGCTCCTACGAGCAGTACTTC.

This chain connects TRBV5-1 to TRBJ2-1; TRBD2 agrees at 7 bases. The V gene end was trimmed by 4 bases and the J gene end by 6 bases; junction bases not matched to a gene: 10. The CDR3 has 15 amino acids. Germline lookup yields CDR1 SGHRS and CDR2 YFSETQ. CDR3 amino acids: CASSIGTTVGNEQFF. The CDR3 DNA reads TGCGCCAGCAGCATCGGGACTACGGTTGGCAATGAGCAGTTCTTC. Full variable domain (rest looked up from reference TRBV5-1 and TRBJ2-1): KAGVTQTPRYLIKTRGQQVTLSCSPISGHRSVSWYQQTPGQGLQFLFEYFSETQRNKGNFPGRFSGRQFSNSRSEMNVSTLELGDSALYLCASSIGTTVGNEQFFGPGTRLTVL.

The chain uses TRBV4-1 and TRBJ2-5, with 12 bases lining up with TRBD1. Germline V gene sequence: CDR1 MGHRA, CDR2 YSYEKL. The CDR3 covers 16 residues. Trimming at V came to 5 bases and at J to 5 bases, leaving 9 bases not matched to a gene. Here the CDR3 reads CASSYLPGQGAETQYF. CDR3 in DNA: TGCGCCAGCAGCTATCTTCCGGGACAGGGGGCGGAGACCCAGTACTTC.

The chain carries TRBV27 and TRBJ2-7, with D unresolved. This CDR3 has 14 amino acids. Germline V gene sequence: CDR1 MNHEY, CDR2 SMNVEV (reference sequence). With 4 bases removed from V and 0 bases from J, the gap between germline ends came to 10 bases. The chain's CDR3 is CASSSRLGSYEQYF. The CDR3 DNA is TGTGCCAGCAGTTCCCGACTGGGCTCCTACGAGCAGTACTTC.

The V gene is TRBV15, the J gene TRBJ1-1; tentatively, D is TRBD1 (6 bases). The CDR3 totals 14 residues. Germline CDR1 and CDR2: LNHNV and YYDKDF (reference sequence). V dropped 0 bases and J dropped 8 bases, with 13 bases sitting between them. In nucleotides, the CDR3 is TGTGCCACCAGCAGAGATGTGGGGGCGCGAGAAGCTTTCTTT. Amino acid sequence: CATSRDVGAREAFF.

The V call is TRBV7-2, the J call TRBJ2-7, with TRBD1 matching 11 bases. The CDR3 totals 14 residues. The germline gives CDR1 SGHTA, CDR2 FQGNSA. After removal of 5 bases from V and 9 bases from J, the junction contained 9 bases not matched to a gene. The CDR3 DNA reads TGTGCCAGCAGCGCGGACAGGGGGCGGGTTGGGCAGTACTTC. This translates into CASSADRGRVGQYF.

The chain has TRBV11-2 and TRBJ1-2, with TRBD1 matching over 7 bases. CDR1 SGHAT and CDR2 FQNNGV come from the germline V gene. This CDR3 is built from 15 residues. The V segment lost 5 bases and the J segment 0 bases; nucleotides outside the gene matches: 6. CDR3 bases: TGTGCCAGCAGCCCGGGGACAGAAGCTAACTATGGCTACACCTTC. Translated, it gives CASSPGTEANYGYTF.

The gene calls are TRBV6-1 and TRBJ2-7; 9 nucleotides match TRBD2. Germline V gene sequence: CDR1 MNHNS, CDR2 SASEGT. V shed 6 bases and J 3 bases; nucleotides not matched to a gene: 9. The CDR3 has 15 residues. The CDR3 is CASRKAGGPNYEQYF. The CDR3 DNA is TGTGCCAGCAGGAAGGCGGGAGGGCCTAACTACGAGCAGTACTTC.

The rearrangement links TRBV5-4 to TRBJ2-7; 10 positions agree with TRBD1. CDR1 is SGHNT, CDR2 YYREEE, per germline (reference sequence). J lost 3 bases, V lost 5 bases, and 5 bases had no gene match. The CDR3 runs 14 residues. DNA for the CDR3: TGTGCCAGCAGTTTTGGGACAGGGGACTACGAGCAGTACTTC. Its protein product is CASSFGTGDYEQYF.

The chain couples TRBV13 to TRBJ1-1, with a weak D call TRBD1 (6 bases). The CDR3 has 14 residues. V lost 3 bases and J lost 7, with 15 bases in between. Germline loops: CDR1 PRHDT, CDR2 FYEKMQ (reference sequence). CDR3 protein: CASSFSTGLIEAFF. The CDR3 DNA reads TGTGCCAGCAGCTTCTCTACAGGGCTGATTGAAGCTTTCTTT.

The CDR3 sequence: CASAGYQETQYF. The CDR3 DNA follows: TGTGCCAGCGCAGGGTACCAAGAGACCCAGTACTTC. The chain is built from TRBV6-5 and TRBJ2-5, with D perhaps matching TRBD1 (5 bases). Per the germline V gene, CDR1 is MNHEY and CDR2 is SVGAGI. The CDR3 runs 12 residues. Trimming cost V 8 bases and J 0 bases, with 7 bases left between them.

The V call is TRBV7-8, the J call TRBJ2-7, with TRBD2 identical over 8 bases. CDR3 length: 17 amino acids. The ends lost 0 bases at V and 3 bases at J; junction bases unmatched: 10. Per germline, CDR1 SGHVS and CDR2 FQNEAQ. The CDR3 coding sequence is TGTGCCAGCAGCTTAGCAGGGGCAGCGGGGGCCTTCTACGAGCAGTACTTC. It specifies CASSLAGAAGAFYEQYF.

The rearrangement uses TRBV6-6 and TRBJ1-1; a possible D gene is TRBD1 (5 bases). V lost 6 bases and J 4 bases, leaving 12 bases between the germline ends. Germline assignment: CDR1 MNHNY and CDR2 SVGAGI (reference sequence). This CDR3 is 13 amino acids long. The CDR3 spells CASRGQGSTEAFF. The CDR3 DNA reads TGTGCCAGCAGGGGCCAGGGCAGCACTGAAGCTTTCTTT.

CDR3 coding DNA: TGTGCCAGCAACTGGGGACAGGGATCCTACGAGCAGTACTTC. As protein: CASNWGQGSYEQYF. The V call is TRBV6-1, the J call TRBJ2-7; 9 positions agree with TRBD1. Germline CDR1 reads MNHNS; CDR2 reads SASEGT. Trimming cost V 7 bases and J 1 base; bases outside gene matches: 5. This CDR3 has 14 amino acids.